Reported below is one T cell receptor beta chain. Its antigen is currently unknown. A much larger clone lies a single base off, so this may be a read error. These data originate in a study of tumor-infiltrating lymphocytes in primary liver carcinoma. General observations from the study: Among the pair types, tumor region pairs showed more overlap than tumor-adjacent and tumor-blood pairs.

With a constant-region primer, TCR beta cDNA was made from approximately 500 ng of total RNA. Construction of TCR beta libraries relied on three successive nested multiplex PCR rounds employing slightly modified ARM-PCR. Two initial PCR rounds of around 9 cycles each paired TRBV1-TRBV30 forward primers with a C-beta reverse primer. TCRdb recomputed calls from the multiplex PCR reads with MiXCR, one row per CDR3 protein. The sample has about 32,000 distinct CDR3 sequences, around 78% seen once. V was shortened by 3 bases and J by 9 bases, with 15 bases between the two germline ends. The CDR3 spans 14 residues. The V gene's germline CDR1 is SNHLY and CDR2 FYNNEI. RNA and DNA were co-extracted from about 19-30 mg of unsorted bulk tissue.

The sequencing input was liver tumor tissue from sampling region 5. The subset denotes: tumor region T5, tumor centre. This sequence was found in a man aged 40-55 years with primary liver carcinoma and hepatitis B virus infection. The genes are TRBV2 and TRBJ2-1; D is possibly TRBD2 (5 bases). The DNA of the CDR3 is TGTGCCAGCAGTGAGGGTCGGGGATGGAGTGAGCAGTTCTTC. It codes for CASSEGRGWSEQFF.